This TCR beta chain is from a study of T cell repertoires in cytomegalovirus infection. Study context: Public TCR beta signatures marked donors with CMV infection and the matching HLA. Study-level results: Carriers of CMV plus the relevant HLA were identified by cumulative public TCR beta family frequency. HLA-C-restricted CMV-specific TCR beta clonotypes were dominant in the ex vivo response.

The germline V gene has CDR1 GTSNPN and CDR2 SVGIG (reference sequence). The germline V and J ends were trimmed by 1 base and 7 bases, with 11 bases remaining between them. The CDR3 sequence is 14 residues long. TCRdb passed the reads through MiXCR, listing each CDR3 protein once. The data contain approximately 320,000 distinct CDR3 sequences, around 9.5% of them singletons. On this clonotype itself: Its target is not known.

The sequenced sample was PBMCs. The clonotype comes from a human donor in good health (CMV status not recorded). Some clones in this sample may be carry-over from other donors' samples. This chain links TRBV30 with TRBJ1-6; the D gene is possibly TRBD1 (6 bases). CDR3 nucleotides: TGTGCCTGGAGTGCTATGGACAGCAATTCACCCCTCCACTTT. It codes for CAWSAMDSNSPLHF.